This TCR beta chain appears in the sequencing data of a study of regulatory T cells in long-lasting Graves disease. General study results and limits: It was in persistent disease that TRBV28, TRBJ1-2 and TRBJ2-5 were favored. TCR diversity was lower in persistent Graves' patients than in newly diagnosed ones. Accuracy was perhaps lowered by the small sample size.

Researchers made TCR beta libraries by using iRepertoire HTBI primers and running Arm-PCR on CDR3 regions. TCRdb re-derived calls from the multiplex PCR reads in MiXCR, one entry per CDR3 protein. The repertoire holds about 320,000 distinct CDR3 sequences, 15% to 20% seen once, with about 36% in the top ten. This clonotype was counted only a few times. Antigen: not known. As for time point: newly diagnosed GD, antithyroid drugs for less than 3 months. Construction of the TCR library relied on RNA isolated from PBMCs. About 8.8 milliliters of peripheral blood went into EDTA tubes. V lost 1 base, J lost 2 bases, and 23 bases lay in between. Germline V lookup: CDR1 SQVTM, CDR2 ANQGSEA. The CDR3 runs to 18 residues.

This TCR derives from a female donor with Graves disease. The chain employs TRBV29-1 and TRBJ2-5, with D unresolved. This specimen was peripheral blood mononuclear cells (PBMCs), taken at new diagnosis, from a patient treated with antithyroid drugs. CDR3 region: CSVEGFGLGPEVQETQYF. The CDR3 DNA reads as TGCAGCGTTGAAGGATTTGGTCTCGGTCCCGAGGTACAAGAGACCCAGTACTTC.